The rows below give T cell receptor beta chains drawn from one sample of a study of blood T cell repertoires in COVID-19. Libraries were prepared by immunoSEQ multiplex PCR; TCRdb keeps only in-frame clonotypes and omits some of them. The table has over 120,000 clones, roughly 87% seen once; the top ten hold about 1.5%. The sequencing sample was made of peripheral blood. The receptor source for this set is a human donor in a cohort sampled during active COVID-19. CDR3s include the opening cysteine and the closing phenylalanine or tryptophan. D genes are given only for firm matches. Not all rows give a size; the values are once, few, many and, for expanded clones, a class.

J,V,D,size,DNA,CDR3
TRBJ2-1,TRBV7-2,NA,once,TGTGCCAGCAGCAGGGACGGGGGAGGACCCTACAATGAGCAGTTCTTC,CASSRDGGGPYNEQFF
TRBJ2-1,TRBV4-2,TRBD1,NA,TGTGCCAGCAGCCACCATCAACCGGGACAGGGATACAATGAGCAGTTCTTC,CASSHHQPGQGYNEQFF
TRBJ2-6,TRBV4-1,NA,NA,TGCGCCAGCAGCCAAACGTACGGCTCTGGGGCCAACGTCCTGACTTTC,CASSQTYGSGANVLTF
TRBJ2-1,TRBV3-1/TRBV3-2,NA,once,TGTGCCAGCAGCCAAGATCCCGGACAGTACTACAATGAGCAGTTCTTC,CASSQDPGQYYNEQFF
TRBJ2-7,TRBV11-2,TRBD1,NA,TGTGCCAGCAGCGTGACCCGGGACAGGGCGGAACGCGAGCAGTACTTC,CASSVTRDRAEREQYF
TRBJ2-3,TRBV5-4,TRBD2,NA,TGTGCCAGCAGCTTGTTGTCGTCTAGCGGGACCTTAAGCACAGATACGCAGTATTTT,CASSLLSSSGTLSTDTQYF
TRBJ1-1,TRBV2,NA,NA,TGTGCCGGAGTGGCAGGGGTCGCGGACACTGAAGCTTTCTTT,CAGVAGVADTEAFF
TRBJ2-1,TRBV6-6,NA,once,TGTGCCAGCGAATCCGGGGGACCGGGCCATGAGCAGTTCTTC,CASESGGPGHEQFF
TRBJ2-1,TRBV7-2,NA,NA,TGTGCCAGCAGCTTAGTGAGCCTTAGCTCCTACAATGAGCAGTTCTTC,CASSLVSLSSYNEQFF
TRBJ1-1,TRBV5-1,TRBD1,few,TGCGCCAGCAGCTGGGACAGGGACACTGAAGCTTTCTTT,CASSWDRDTEAFF
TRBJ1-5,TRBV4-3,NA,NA,TGCGCCAGCAGCCAAGATGCGAGGGCTCGGCAGCCCCAGCATTTT,CASSQDARARQPQHF
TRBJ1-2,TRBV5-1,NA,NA,TGCGCCAGCAGCTTGGGTTGGGAGATTAACTATGGCTACACCTTC,CASSLGWEINYGYTF
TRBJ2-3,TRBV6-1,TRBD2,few,TGTGCCAGCAGTGTGGAGCGGGGGCTAGGCACAGATACGCAGTATTTT,CASSVERGLGTDTQYF